Presented here are 24 T cell receptor beta chains from one specimen sequenced in a study of cytomegalovirus exposure and HLA in healthy donors. Sequenced by immunoSEQ multiplex PCR; TCRdb stores in-frame clones only, minus some. The sample records approximately 58,000 clones, 90% to 95% being singletons. The source material was PBMCs. These receptors were collected from a woman in her thirties in good health and CMV-seronegative.

This chain links TRBV6-5 with TRBJ1-1; a possible D gene is TRBD1 (6 bases). The CDR3 is made up of 12 amino acids. CDR1 and CDR2 from the germline V gene are MNHEY and SVGAGI. Trimming took 5 bases from V and 11 from J, leaving 15 bases between them. This chain's CDR3 is CASSTQGPGAFF. The CDR3, as DNA: TGTGCCAGCAGTACCCAGGGGCCGGGGGCTTTCTTT.

This chain joins TRBV9 and TRBJ2-6; D not certain. Germline V gene sequence: CDR1 SGDLS, CDR2 YYNGEE. V was trimmed by 0 bases and J by 0 bases, leaving 7 bases between them. This CDR3 comprises 16 residues. CDR3 in amino acids: CASSVAPSSGANVLTF. The DNA for the CDR3 is TGTGCCAGCAGCGTAGCCCCTAGCTCTGGGGCCAACGTCCTGACTTTC.

This chain joins TRBV9 and TRBJ2-2; 8 nucleotides agree with TRBD2. This CDR3 has 16 residues. Unmatched junction bases numbered 6, after V lost 0 bases and J lost 5 bases. Germline lookup yields CDR1 SGDLS and CDR2 YYNGEE. The CDR3 coding sequence is TGTGCCAGCAGCGTAGTTCCCGGGACTAGTACCGGGGAGCTGTTTTTT. Translated: CASSVVPGTSTGELFF.

The chain couples TRBV30 to TRBJ1-1; no reliable D call. CDR3 size: 12 residues. V gave up 8 bases and J gave up 0 bases, with 10 bases separating them. Per the germline V gene, CDR1 is GTSNPN and CDR2 is SVGIG (reference sequence). The CDR3 spells CAGSVMNTEAFF. CDR3 DNA sequence: TGTGCCGGCTCCGTCATGAACACTGAAGCTTTCTTT.

The J gene is TRBJ2-3, the V gene TRBV2, with TRBD2 identical over 7 bases. J gave up 4 bases and V 4 bases, and 5 bases lay outside the gene matches. CDR3 length equals 14 residues. Germline V CDR1 and CDR2: SNHLY, FYNNEI. The CDR3 here is CASSVETSPDTQYF. The CDR3 DNA is TGTGCCAGCAGTGTGGAGACTAGCCCAGATACGCAGTATTTT.

This chain links TRBV9 with TRBJ2-1; 10 bases line up with TRBD2. The germline V gene encodes CDR1 SGDLS and CDR2 YYNGEE. The CDR3 extends over 15 amino acids. J was trimmed by 10 bases and V by 0 bases; bases with no gene match: 7. Here the CDR3 reads CASSVEASGRWEQFF. Written as DNA, the CDR3 is TGTGCCAGCAGCGTAGAGGCTAGCGGGAGATGGGAGCAGTTCTTC.

This rearrangement joins TRBV10-3 to TRBJ2-7, with a tentative D call TRBD2 (6 bases). There are 14 residues in the CDR3. Trimming took 10 bases from V and 0 from J, leaving 16 bases between them. Per the germline V gene, CDR1 is ENHRY and CDR2 is SYGVKD. CDR3 amino acids: CATAGPKSSYEQYF. The CDR3 region has the DNA TGTGCCACAGCGGGTCCAAAATCCTCCTACGAGCAGTACTTC.

The CDR3 nucleotides are TGCGCCAGCAGCGATCCGGGACTAGCGGGAGGAGAATTCTTC. Encoded protein: CASSDPGLAGGEFF. J is TRBJ2-1 and V is TRBV5-1, with TRBD2 identical over 15 bases. Germline loops: CDR1 SGHRS, CDR2 YFSETQ. The CDR3 runs to 14 residues. Unmatched junction bases numbered 9, after V lost 4 bases and J lost 16 bases.

Only a few counts were recorded for this clone. This chain connects TRBV5-1 to TRBJ2-2, with TRBD1 matching over 7 bases. From germline, CDR1 is SGHRS and CDR2 YFSETQ. The J segment lost 3 bases and the V segment lost 4 bases, leaving 3 bases of the junction unmatched. The CDR3 is 14 residues long. CDR3 bases: TGCGCCAGCAGCGACAGGGTGGACACCGGGGAGCTGTTTTTT. Translated, it gives CASSDRVDTGELFF.

J is TRBJ2-3 and V is TRBV28; TRBD1 matches 7 bases. The CDR3 runs to 13 residues. Trimming at V came to 3 bases and at J to 6 bases, leaving 3 bases not matched to a gene. Germline V gene data show CDR1 as MDHEN and CDR2 as SYDVKM. Here the CDR3 DNA reads TGTGCCAGCAGTTTCCAGGGGGATGATACGCAGTATTTT. This gives the protein CASSFQGDDTQYF.

J is TRBJ2-2 and V is TRBV5-1, with 8 bases matching TRBD2. Germline V gene data show CDR1 as SGHRS and CDR2 as YFSETQ. Losses at the gene ends were 0 bases for V and 0 bases for J; bases not matched to a gene: 7. CDR3 length: 18 residues. The CDR3 coding sequence is TGCGCCAGCAGCTTGGCCCCACCGGGACTAGCGAACACCGGGGAGCTGTTTTTT. Its protein product is CASSLAPPGLANTGELFF.

The genes are TRBV6-6 and TRBJ1-1, with D perhaps matching TRBD1 (5 bases). The CDR3 is made up of 14 amino acids. Trimming pared 6 bases from V and 8 bases from J, leaving 19 bases between. The germline gives CDR1 MNHNY, CDR2 SVGAGI (reference sequence). This CDR3 is CASRGGTQTQEAFF. In DNA form, the CDR3 reads TGTGCCAGCAGGGGGGGGACTCAAACGCAGGAAGCTTTCTTT.

V usage is TRBV7-2 and J usage is TRBJ1-5; 7 bases are shared with TRBD1. CDR1 SGHTA and CDR2 FQGNSA come from the germline V gene. The CDR3 is 17 amino acids. The junction had 7 bases not matched to a gene; V was cut back by 1 base and J by 1 base. The CDR3 region is CASSLVAQGKSNQPQHF. CDR3 DNA sequence: TGTGCCAGCAGCTTAGTTGCACAGGGGAAAAGCAATCAGCCCCAGCATTTT.

The rearrangement uses TRBV7-7 and TRBJ2-1, with 12 bases fitting TRBD2. This CDR3 spans 15 amino acids. CDR1 SSHAT and CDR2 FNYEAQ come from the germline V gene (reference sequence). The V segment lost 5 bases and the J segment 9 bases; nucleotides outside the gene matches: 8. This chain's CDR3 is CASSRLAGGGGEQFF. As DNA, the CDR3 is TGTGCCAGCAGCCGCCTAGCGGGAGGGGGGGGTGAGCAGTTCTTC.

The chain employs TRBV7-9 and TRBJ1-1, with D possibly being TRBD1 (5 bases). Germline CDR1 is SEHNR and CDR2 is FQNEAQ (reference sequence). The CDR3 runs to 15 residues. The V gene lost 5 bases and the J gene lost 0 bases, with 13 bases spanning the gap. DNA for the CDR3: TGTGCCAGCAGCGCATCACAGGTCATGAACACTGAAGCTTTCTTT. It is translated as CASSASQVMNTEAFF.

The DNA of the CDR3 is TGTGCCAGCAGCCCAAACCAGGGACAGGGTGACACTGAAGCTTTCTTT. This codes for CASSPNQGQGDTEAFF. The J gene is TRBJ1-1, the V gene TRBV11-2; 9 bases match TRBD1. The length of the CDR3 is 16 residues. After removal of 5 bases from V and 3 bases from J, the junction contained 10 bases not matched to a gene. Germline CDR1 and CDR2: SGHAT and FQNNGV.

This clone was counted once. The chain uses TRBV7-2 and TRBJ1-2; no reliable D call. The CDR3 is 15 amino acids. Germline V gene data show CDR1 as SGHTA and CDR2 as FQGNSA. V was clipped by 3 bases and J by 6 bases, with 17 bases between them. The CDR3 region is CASSFGEGRVHGYTF. For the CDR3, the DNA is TGTGCCAGCAGCTTCGGTGAAGGGCGGGTACATGGCTACACCTTC.

The chain employs TRBV19 and TRBJ2-3, with 10 bases fitting TRBD2. CDR1 LNHDA and CDR2 SQIVND come from the germline V gene (reference sequence). The CDR3 runs to 14 residues. The junction had 5 bases not matched to a gene; V was cut back by 7 bases and J by 4 bases. The CDR3 sequence is CASTTSGVPDTQYF. In DNA, the CDR3 is TGTGCCAGTACCACTAGCGGGGTGCCAGATACGCAGTATTTT.

V and J are TRBV6-5 and TRBJ2-7; 8 nucleotides line up with TRBD1. V lost 0 bases and J lost 6; bases outside the gene matches: 7. In germline, CDR1 is MNHEY, CDR2 SVGAGI. The CDR3 spans 15 residues. CDR3 nucleotides: TGTGCCAGCAGTTACTCGATTCCAGGGGGCAGCGAGCAGTACTTC. Translation: CASSYSIPGGSEQYF.

The V gene is TRBV19, the J gene TRBJ1-2; no reliable D call. The ends were cut back, 4 bases at V and 2 bases at J, with 11 bases in the middle. The CDR3 runs to 14 residues. CDR1 and CDR2 (germline): LNHDA, SQIVND (reference sequence). This chain's CDR3 is CASSTRPNNYGYTF. CDR3 nucleotide sequence: TGTGCCAGTAGTACTAGACCGAACAACTATGGCTACACCTTC.

The rearrangement links TRBV7-7 to TRBJ2-5, with a tentative D call TRBD2 (6 bases). V dropped 0 bases and J dropped 0 bases, with 8 bases sitting between them. CDR3 size: 15 residues. From germline, CDR1 is SSHAT and CDR2 FNYEAQ (reference sequence). This CDR3 reads CASSLAGGNQETQYF. The CDR3 region has the DNA TGTGCCAGCAGCTTAGCGGGCGGGAACCAAGAGACCCAGTACTTC. Using reference TRBV7-7 and TRBJ2-5 for the parts outside the CDR3, the full variable domain is GAGVSQSPRYKVTKRGQDVTLRCDPISSHATLYWYQQALGQGPEFLTYFNYEAQPDKSGLPSDRFSAERPEGSISTLTIQRTEQRDSAMYRCASSLAGGNQETQYFGPGTRLLVL.

The V call is TRBV21-1, the J call TRBJ2-5; the table's D call TRBD1 went unverified against the DNA. TRBV21-1 is tagged as a pseudogene. This CDR3 has 14 amino acids. CDR3 DNA: TGTGCCAGCAGCTCCCAATGGGCCCGCGAGACCCAGTACTTC. The encoded protein is CASSSQWARETQYF.

The chain carries TRBV9 and TRBJ2-3, with 11 bases fitting TRBD2. V shed 4 bases, J shed 6 bases, and the junction held 7 bases outside the gene matches. Germline V gene lookup returns CDR1 SGDLS and CDR2 YYNGEE. The CDR3 runs 15 residues. The chain's CDR3 is CASSPIAGGPDTQYF. The CDR3 DNA sequence: TGTGCCAGCAGCCCTATAGCGGGAGGGCCCGATACGCAGTATTTT. Full variable domain (remainder filled in from reference TRBV9 and TRBJ2-3): DSGVTQTPKHLITATGQRVTLRCSPRSGDLSVYWYQQSLDQGLQFLIQYYNGEERAKGNILERFSAQQFPDLHSELNLSSLELGDSALYFCASSPIAGGPDTQYFGPGTRLTVL.

The chain employs TRBV18 and TRBJ2-1, with 10 bases lining up with TRBD2. This CDR3 region has 19 residues. Germline V gives CDR1 KGHSH, CDR2 LQKENI. The junction had 19 bases not matched to a gene; V was cut back by 4 bases and J by 7 bases. CDR3 amino acids: CASSRFEVLGTSVPNEQFF. The CDR3 bases are TGTGCCAGCTCACGGTTTGAGGTTCTGGGGACTAGCGTGCCGAATGAGCAGTTCTTC.